These T cell receptor beta chains were read from a single sample in a study of Graves' ophthalmopathy and Graves' hyperthyroidism. TCRdb passed the multiplex PCR reads through MiXCR, listing each CDR3 protein once. Found here are over a million distinct CDR3 sequences, less than 45% of them singletons; the top ten hold more than 9.5%. Sequenced input: peripheral blood or thyroid tissue (not recorded which). The source of these receptors is an adult man with Graves' hyperthyroidism. The CDR3 runs from the conserved cysteine through the conserved F or W. Fields, in order: D gene, clone size, V gene, J gene, CDR3 DNA, CDR3 protein. D genes are given only for firm matches. Some rows have no size entry. The others give once, few or many, or a class for an expanded clone.

TRBD1	NA	TRBV6-5	TRBJ2-7	TGTGCCAGCAGGAACCCGGGACAGGGCTCCTACGAGCAGTACTTC	CASRNPGQGSYEQYF
NA	many	TRBV5-1	TRBJ1-1	TGCGCCAGCAGCAGGGACGGAAAAGAAGCTTTCTTT	CASSRDGKEAFF
TRBD2	many	TRBV7-2	TRBJ2-7	TGTGCCAGCAGCCCCCCGGGACTAGCGGGAGTCAACGAGCAGTACTTC	CASSPPGLAGVNEQYF
NA	many	TRBV12-3/TRBV12-4	TRBJ2-5	TGTGCCAGCAGTTTCGGGGAGGTCCTCGGGGAGACCCAGTACTTC	CASSFGEVLGETQYF
TRBD2	NA	TRBV9	TRBJ2-7	TGTGCCAGCAGTTACGGGACTAGAGACCACGAGCAGTACTTC	CASSYGTRDHEQYF
NA	NA	TRBV7-8	TRBJ2-5	TGTGCCAGCAGCCCCAGACAGGTCAGCGATTCGGAGACCCAGTACTTC	CASSPRQVSDSETQYF
NA	NA	TRBV25-1	TRBJ2-3	TGTGCCAGCAGTCCGGGGGCAATGGCCACAGATACGCAGTATTTT	CASSPGAMATDTQYF
NA	NA	TRBV9	TRBJ2-5	TGTGCCAGCAGCGTAGGCGTCAGGGGCACTCAAGAGGCCCAGTACTTC	CASSVGVRGTQEAQYF
NA	NA	TRBV7-6	TRBJ2-5	TGTGCCAGCAGCTTAAATTACAATCAAGAGACCCAGTACTTC	CASSLNYNQETQYF
NA	many	TRBV10-3	TRBJ2-2	TGTGCCATCAGTGATGGGACCCCGAGGACCGGGGAGCTGTTTTTT	CAISDGTPRTGELFF
NA	few	TRBV14	TRBJ2-7	TGTGCCAGCAGCCAAGAAGACAACGAGCAGTACTTC	CASSQEDNEQYF
TRBD2	NA	TRBV5-1	TRBJ2-5	TGCGCCAGCAGCCGCACGAGCGGGAGTTTTCATGAGACCCAGTACTTC	CASSRTSGSFHETQYF
NA	many	TRBV7-2	TRBJ1-4	TGTGCCAGCAGCTTAGGAGGCAGGGGCGGTGAAAAACTGTTTTTT	CASSLGGRGGEKLFF
TRBD1	NA	TRBV5-5	TRBJ2-7	TGCGCCAGCAGCCAGGTGTTCAGGGGGAGCGAGCAGTACTTC	CASSQVFRGSEQYF
NA	NA	TRBV10-3	TRBJ1-2	TGTGCCACATCGACCAGGGGCGCCCACTACACCTTC	CATSTRGAHYTF
NA	NA	TRBV28	TRBJ2-5	TGTGCCAGCAGTCTTTACGCCCTGGGGGAAGAGACCCAGTACTTC	CASSLYALGEETQYF
NA	many	TRBV29-1	TRBJ1-1	TGCAGCGTTGTAGGTTCTGAAGCTTTCTTT	CSVVGSEAFF
NA	many	TRBV20-1	TRBJ2-5	TGCAGTGCTAGAGTTCATGGGGACGTAACGGAGACCCAGTACTTC	CSARVHGDVTETQYF
TRBD2	once	TRBV2	TRBJ2-7	TGTGCCAGCAGTTACTCTAGCGGCGAGCACTACGAGCAGTACTTC	CASSYSSGEHYEQYF
NA	NA	TRBV19	TRBJ1-6	TGTGCCAGTAGTATTACACCTGCGGATTCACCCCTCCACTTT	CASSITPADSPLHF
NA	many	TRBV10-3	TRBJ2-7	TGTGCCATCAGTGAAGGGGGGGGGACCTACTCCTACGAGCAGTACTTC	CAISEGGGTYSYEQYF
NA	NA	TRBV29-1	TRBJ1-1	TGCAGCAGCCCCGAAGGGGTTCCGAACACTGAAGCTTTCTTT	CSSPEGVPNTEAFF
TRBD1	NA	TRBV20-1	TRBJ1-2	TGCAGTGCCAGACAGGGTCGGGGGGCTGGCTGTGGCTACACCTTC	CSARQGRGAGCGYTF
NA	many	TRBV5-1	TRBJ1-6	TGCGCCAGCAGCCCGGATGGACTTCCAATCGGTAATTCACCCCTCCACTTT	CASSPDGLPIGNSPLHF
TRBD1	many	TRBV5-1	TRBJ1-1	TGCGCCAGCAGCTTACGCCCCGGGACAGCAATGAACACTGAAGCTTTCTTT	CASSLRPGTAMNTEAFF
TRBD2	few	TRBV10-3	TRBJ2-5	TGTGCCATCAGTGAGAGGCGGGAGGTCTTACAAGAGACCCAGTACTTC	CAISERREVLQETQYF
NA	NA	TRBV10-3	TRBJ1-5	TGTGCCATCAGGGCTGGGGACAAAAATCAGCCCCAGCATTTT	CAIRAGDKNQPQHF
NA	many	TRBV7-2	TRBJ1-5	TGTGCCAGCAGCCTACTAGCTGGGGGGCAACCCCAGCATTTT	CASSLLAGGQPQHF
NA	many	TRBV7-6	TRBJ1-1	TGTGCCAGCAGCCCTGAGAAGACAGACATGAACACTGAAGCTTTCTTT	CASSPEKTDMNTEAFF
TRBD1	few	TRBV5-1	TRBJ1-2	TGCGCCAGCAGCTGGACAGGGCTCTATGGCTACACCTTC	CASSWTGLYGYTF